These 18 T cell receptor beta chains were sequenced from one sample in a study of blood T cell repertoires in COVID-19 (dated by TCRdb to about 2020). Receptors were amplified or captured by the immunoSEQ multiplex PCR assay. What TCRdb holds here is the immuneACCESS table cut down to in-frame rearrangements. Part of the clones is not present; checked against another copy, under half of the missing clones reflect an unresolved V gene, and the others are unexplained. The sample table lists about 59,000 clones, around 83% of them with a count of one. Together, the top ten hold approximately 3.6% of the sample. The material sequenced was peripheral blood. The receptors stem from an elderly woman with acute or convalescent COVID-19.

The gene calls are TRBV7-3 and TRBJ1-2; 8 bases map to TRBD1. Germline CDR1 reads SGHTA; CDR2 reads FQGTGA. Trimming cost V 5 bases and J 6 bases; bases outside gene matches: 11. This CDR3 spans 15 amino acids. DNA for the CDR3: TGTGCCAGCAGCAGTCAGGGGGCGCGGGGAGATGGCTACACCTTC. Translating it yields CASSSQGARGDGYTF.

The count of this clone is one. The chain employs TRBV5-1 and TRBJ2-7, with D possibly matching TRBD1 (6 bases). Trimming stripped 1 base from V and 3 bases from J, with 17 bases between. Per germline, CDR1 SGHRS and CDR2 YFSETQ. The CDR3 consists of 16 residues. This CDR3 is CASSLFRQGPYYEQYF. In DNA form, the CDR3 reads TGCGCCAGCAGCTTGTTCAGGCAGGGGCCCTACTACGAGCAGTACTTC.

V gene TRBV5-5 combines with J gene TRBJ2-1; D might be TRBD2 (6 bases). The ends were cut back, 4 bases at V and 10 bases at J, with 21 bases in the middle. Germline V gene lookup returns CDR1 SGHKS and CDR2 YYEKEE (reference sequence). This CDR3 has 15 amino acids. The CDR3 coding sequence is TGTGCCAGCAGCGTTTCCGGGAGTTCGGAGGGGGAGCAGTTCTTC. It is translated as CASSVSGSSEGEQFF.

V and J are TRBV30 and TRBJ1-3; D not certain. Germline CDR1 reads GTSNPN; CDR2 reads SVGIG (reference sequence). V lost 2 bases to trimming and J lost 0 bases, with 5 bases between them. The CDR3 extends over 13 amino acids. The CDR3 nucleotides read TGTGCCTGGAGTCTAAACTCTGGAAACACCATATATTTT. It encodes CAWSLNSGNTIYF.

This chain connects TRBV7-2 to TRBJ2-3; D might be TRBD2 (6 bases). Trimming cost V 5 bases and J 1 base, with 16 bases left between them. The CDR3 sequence is 16 residues long. CDR1 and CDR2 (germline): SGHTA, FQGNSA. The CDR3 DNA reads TGTGCCAGCAGCGCAAGTCCGGGCGGGGGCACAGATACGCAGTATTTT. Its protein is CASSASPGGGTDTQYF. Complete variable domain (other parts from reference TRBV7-2 and TRBJ2-3): GAGVSQSPSNKVTEKGKDVELRCDPISGHTALYWYRQSLGQGLEFLIYFQGNSAPDKSGLPSDRFSAERTGGSVSTLTIQRTQQEDSAVYLCASSASPGGGTDTQYFGPGTRLTVL.

This sequence joins TRBV9 and TRBJ2-3, with 7 positions matching TRBD1. Germline V CDR1 and CDR2: SGDLS, YYNGEE. The CDR3 has 14 amino acids. V lost 0 bases, J lost 7 bases, and 5 bases stayed unmatched. CDR3 loop: CASSVEVTGNTQYF. The CDR3 DNA is TGTGCCAGCAGCGTAGAGGTGACAGGGAATACGCAGTATTTT.

The sample holds one count of this clone. The gene calls are TRBV7-2 and TRBJ1-3; D is unclear. Looked up from germline, CDR1 is SGHTA and CDR2 is FQGNSA. The length of the CDR3 is 14 residues. V gave up 5 bases and J gave up 0 bases, with 8 bases separating them. In nucleotides, the CDR3 is TGTGCCAGCAGCCCTATCTCCTCTGGAAACACCATATATTTT. As protein: CASSPISSGNTIYF.

This chain uses TRBV12-3 or TRBV12-4 with TRBJ2-7; tentative D call: TRBD1 (5 bases). V was clipped by 6 bases and J by 1 base, with 10 bases between them. This CDR3 is 13 amino acids long. The CDR3: CASRADRSYEQYF. For the CDR3, the DNA is TGTGCCAGCAGAGCTGACAGATCCTACGAGCAGTACTTC.

V gene TRBV6-5 combines with J gene TRBJ2-7, with TRBD1 as a possible D gene (5 bases). Germline assignment: CDR1 MNHEY and CDR2 SVGAGI. CDR3 length: 15 amino acids. Trimming took off 0 bases at V and 2 bases at J, with 11 bases between the two ends. CDR3: CASSYSQGRPYEQYF. CDR3 in DNA: TGTGCCAGCAGTTACTCGCAGGGCCGCCCCTACGAGCAGTACTTC.

The genes are TRBV5-1 and TRBJ1-1; D might be TRBD1 (6 bases). The CDR3 runs to 12 residues. The V end lost 0 bases, the J end lost 6 bases, and 6 bases lay between the germline ends. CDR1 is SGHRS, CDR2 YFSETQ, per germline. CDR3 in DNA: TGCGCCAGCAGCTTGGAGGGGGCTGAAGCTTTCTTT. Translated, it gives CASSLEGAEAFF.

The chain carries TRBV6-4 and TRBJ2-1, with 10 bases aligning to TRBD1. Per the germline V gene, CDR1 is MRHNA and CDR2 is SNTAGT. The J segment lost 6 bases and the V segment lost 6 bases, leaving 11 bases of the junction unmatched. The CDR3 consists of 16 residues. Written as DNA, the CDR3 is TGTGCCAGCAGCTCCAACCCTGGGACAGGGGCCAATGAGCAGTTCTTC. Translating gives CASSSNPGTGANEQFF.

The chain couples TRBV19 to TRBJ2-7, with 9 bases that match TRBD1. The ends lost 5 bases at V and 5 bases at J; junction bases unmatched: 4. This CDR3 contains 13 residues. Germline V gene lookup returns CDR1 LNHDA and CDR2 SQIVND (reference sequence). The CDR3 here is CASSLRTGDEQYF. The CDR3 DNA follows: TGTGCCAGTAGTCTAAGGACAGGGGACGAGCAGTACTTC.

This clone occurred once. V usage is TRBV2 and J usage is TRBJ1-1, with 7 nucleotides matching TRBD1. V lost 10 bases and J lost 2; bases outside the gene matches: 4. CDR1 and CDR2 from the germline V gene are SNHLY and FYNNEI. The CDR3 is 12 amino acids. The CDR3 sequence is CATRDSNTEAFF. CDR3 DNA: TGTGCCACCCGGGACAGCAACACTGAAGCTTTCTTT. The variable domain in full, with the rest retrieved from reference TRBV2 and TRBJ1-1, is EPEVTQTPSHQVTQMGQEVILRCVPISNHLYFYWYRQILGQKVEFLVSFYNNEISEKSEIFDDQFSVERPDGSNFTLKIRSTKLEDSAMYFCATRDSNTEAFFGQGTRLTVV.

The DNA for the CDR3 is TGTGCCTCCAGGGTTACAAATCAAGCTAACTATGGCTACACCTTC. Translation: CASRVTNQANYGYTF. The chain is built from TRBV27 and TRBJ1-2; D is perhaps TRBD1 (5 bases). Per the germline V gene, CDR1 is MNHEY and CDR2 is SMNVEV (reference sequence). V was trimmed by 11 bases and J by 0 bases, leaving 19 bases between them. The CDR3 is 15 amino acids.

The chain is built from TRBV6-5 and TRBJ2-7, with D possibly TRBD2 on 6 matching bases. Germline assignment: CDR1 MNHEY and CDR2 SVGAGI. With 0 bases removed from V and 3 bases from J, the gap between germline ends came to 12 bases. The CDR3 spans 15 residues. The CDR3 spells CASSYSGDSRYEQYF. The CDR3 nucleotides read TGTGCCAGCAGTTACTCGGGGGACTCCCGCTACGAGCAGTACTTC.

This sequence joins TRBV15 and TRBJ1-3; D gene uncertain. The CDR3 runs to 15 residues. CDR1 is LNHNV and CDR2 is YYDKDF in the germline V gene (reference sequence). The V gene lost 0 bases and the J gene lost 0 bases, with 6 bases spanning the gap. Here the CDR3 reads CATSRDPGSGNTIYF. CDR3 nucleotides: TGTGCCACCAGCAGAGATCCGGGCTCTGGAAACACCATATATTTT.

The V gene is TRBV21-1, the J gene TRBJ1-1; the DNA was not compared with TRBD1, the D call given in the table. TRBV21-1 represents a pseudogene. The CDR3 has 17 residues. DNA for the CDR3: TGTGCCAGCAGCAAAGCCCGAGAGGTTGGACAGTACACTGAAGCTTTCTTT. This translates into CASSKAREVGQYTEAFF.

This clone has a handful of counts. In DNA, the CDR3 is TGTGCCAGCAGTTTTCAGGCCATGAACACTGAAGCTTTCTTT. Translation: CASSFQAMNTEAFF. The rearrangement joins TRBV27 to TRBJ1-1; D not certain. The CDR3 extends over 14 amino acids. The V gene's germline CDR1 is MNHEY and CDR2 SMNVEV (reference sequence). V dropped 3 bases and J dropped 0 bases, with 8 bases sitting between them.